This is a list of T cell receptor beta chains from one sample in a study of blood T cell repertoires in COVID-19. Repertoires were generated with immunoSEQ multiplex PCR, while TCRdb's copy carries only in-frame clones and drops some. Of some 200,000 clones listed, 70% to 90% are singletons. The source material was peripheral blood. Source of these receptors: a young woman who had recovered from COVID-19. Each CDR3 is given with its conserved first and last residue. D genes are given only for firm matches. The size field is filled for only some rows; it gives once, few, many or a size class.

>TRBV7-3|TRBD2|.|TRBJ2-1
TGTGCCAGCAGCTTAGCTCTCGGGACTAGCGGGTACAATGAGCAGTTCTTC
CASSLALGTSGYNEQFF
>TRBV16|TRBD2|.|TRBJ2-3
TGTGCCAGCAGCCACAATAGGGTCCAACTAGCGGGAGGTACAGATACGCAGTATTTT
CASSHNRVQLAGGTDTQYF
>TRBV3-1/TRBV3-2|TRBD2|.|TRBJ2-1
TGTGCCAGCAGCCAAGTAGCTAGCGGGAGCGGGGAGCAGTTCTTC
CASSQVASGSGEQFF
>TRBV6-2/TRBV6-3|TRBD1|.|TRBJ1-1
TGTGCCAGCAGCGCTCCGGGACAGCCCACTGAAGCTTTCTTT
CASSAPGQPTEAFF
>TRBV29-1|.|.|TRBJ1-2
TGCAGCGTTGTGTCACAGGAGACACACTATGGCTACACCTTC
CSVVSQETHYGYTF
>TRBV6-5|TRBD1|.|TRBJ2-4
TGTGCCAGCAGTCAGACAGGGTCTGAGGGGACCATTCAGTACTTC
CASSQTGSEGTIQYF
>TRBV27|.|once|TRBJ1-2
TGTGCCAGCAGTTTACAGAATAACTATGGCTACACCTTC
CASSLQNNYGYTF
>TRBV18|.|.|TRBJ1-1
TGTGCCAGCTCACCACAAGGAGCGGGTGCAGCTTTCTTT
CASSPQGAGAAFF
>TRBV30|TRBD1|.|TRBJ1-4
TGTGCCTGGGCGGGACAGGGTTACGAAAAACTGTTTTTT
CAWAGQGYEKLFF
>TRBV30|.|.|TRBJ1-5
TGTGCCTGGAGTCGACTGAACAATCAGCCCCAGCATTTT
CAWSRLNNQPQHF
>TRBV9|TRBD1|.|TRBJ1-2
TGTGCCAGCAGCGTAGAACAGGGGGCGCGCTATGGCTACACCTTC
CASSVEQGARYGYTF
>TRBV12-3/TRBV12-4|.|.|TRBJ1-1
TGTGCCAGCACCACAGTCAGAAACACTGAAGCTTTCTTT
CASTTVRNTEAFF
>TRBV25-1|.|.|TRBJ2-7
TGTGCCAGCAGTGAATATATCCTGACAACGAGCTCCTACGAGCAGTACTTC
CASSEYILTTSSYEQYF